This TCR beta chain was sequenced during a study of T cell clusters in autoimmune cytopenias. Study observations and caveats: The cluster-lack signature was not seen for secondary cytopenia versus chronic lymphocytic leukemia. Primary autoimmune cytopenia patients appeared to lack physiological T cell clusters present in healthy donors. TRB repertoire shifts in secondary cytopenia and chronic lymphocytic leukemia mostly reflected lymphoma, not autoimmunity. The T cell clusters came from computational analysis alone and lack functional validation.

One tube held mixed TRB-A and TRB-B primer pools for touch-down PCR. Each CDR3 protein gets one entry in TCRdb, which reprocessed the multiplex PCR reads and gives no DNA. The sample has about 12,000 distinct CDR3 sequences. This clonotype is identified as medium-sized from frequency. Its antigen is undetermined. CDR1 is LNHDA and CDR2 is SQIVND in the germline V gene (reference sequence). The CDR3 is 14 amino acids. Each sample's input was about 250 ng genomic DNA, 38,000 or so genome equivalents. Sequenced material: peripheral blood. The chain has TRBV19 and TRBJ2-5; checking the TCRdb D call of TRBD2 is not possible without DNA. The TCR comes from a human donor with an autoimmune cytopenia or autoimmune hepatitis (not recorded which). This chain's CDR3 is CASSRGAGLETQYF.